This T cell receptor beta chain was sequenced for a study of cytomegalovirus exposure and HLA in healthy donors (TCRdb year 2017). Regarding the study in general: An earlier analysis of several hundred of the donors reported about 250 Gb of sequence data and 100 million to 130 million unique TCR beta sequences from 150 million to 200 million T cells. Roughly 320 gigabases of sequencing data and about 92 million unique TCR sequences made up an early release that covered several hundred HLA-typed donors. Of the approximately 400 genotyped donors, approximately 81% were placed in the genetic ancestry cluster associated with self-reported Caucasian donors. The study was designed to test whether signatures of past pathogen exposure could be identified by cataloging public T cell receptors. Using immunosequencing, the study profiled T cell repertoires from 666 subjects and related those repertoires to cytomegalovirus serostatus. Besides the first cohort of 666 subjects, a separate validation cohort made up of over 95 different subjects was used. High-throughput TCR immunosequencing, statistical association of individual TCRs with disease status, and machine learning were combined to predict cytomegalovirus infection status. To study patterns of TCR occurrence, a later analysis re-analyzed previously published TCR beta repertoires from around 660 donors and added high-resolution HLA genotyping. Rather than drawing on any new phenotypic data, the later analysis identified candidate immune exposures from TCR beta sequences and the way those sequences occurred across donors. To decide whether each TCR beta V gene segment behaved as functional or pseudogenic, an earlier analysis of some 540 of the donors relied on high-throughput TCR beta sequencing. Donor age, sex, ethnicity and CMV serostatus were compiled alongside the repertoire data. A later genetic analysis took genome-wide SNP genotypes for about three fifths of the 666 donors and used that subset as a discovery cohort. All discovery cohort repertoires had been generated on a single sequencing platform. HLA typing included class I and class II loci at four-digit resolution. Typing coverage differed by locus: A, B, C, DRB1 and DQB1 were typed in roughly 620-640 donors, DQA1 in 522, DPA1 in some 610, and DPB1 in just under 490. About five DR-DQ haplotypes were handled as single units for association and clustering because linkage in the cohort was strong. Across 300 to 500 genotyped donors of the cohort, an average of 235,054 unique TCR beta nucleotide sequences per donor were sequenced, and 15% to 20% of those sequences were non-productive.

Preparation of the library involved the immunoSEQ multiplex PCR assay. For the multiplex PCR, a mixture combining 60 forward primers for TCR Vbeta segments and 13 reverse primers for TCR Jbeta segments was used. The CDR3 region of rearranged TCR beta genes was amplified from genomic DNA with a multiplex PCR assay. The amplified TCR beta libraries were sequenced on the Illumina HiSeq System as 87-base-pair reads. The original pipeline was this. A later analysis counted about 80 million unique TCR beta chains across the 640 or so repertoires, and 10 million to 11 million of these chains were shared by at least two donors. To remove PCR and sequencing errors, raw reads were error-corrected and collapsed into unique sequences using a nearest-neighbor algorithm that merged closely related sequences. To assign V, D and J gene segments, CDR3 sequences were aligned to IMGT reference sequences. Each retained sequence needed at least a six-nucleotide match to both a V gene segment and a J gene segment. A rearrangement was called productive if the CDR3 had no stop codons and remained in frame with V and J, and every other rearrangement was called non-productive. Following IMGT convention, CDR3 was defined as the stretch from the second conserved V-encoded cysteine up to the conserved J-encoded phenylalanine. Sequences without an unambiguous match to a single V gene segment were excluded from the earlier analysis of over 500 of the donors. An earlier analysis of over 450 of the donors classified V segments as functional when productive rearrangements were above 56.7% and as segregating when the standard deviation between donors was above 5%. A statistical classification framework was built to diagnose cytomegalovirus status from the catalog of TCR beta chain sequences. V and J gene assignment, in a later analysis, came from comparing TCR nucleotide sequences with IMGT/GENE-DB human TR gene sequences. Using the TCRdist pipeline, a later analysis assigned CDR3 sequences along with most-parsimonious VDJ recombination scenarios. In a later analysis, every TCR beta chain was defined by the combination of its CDR3 amino acid sequence and its V-gene family, and reads without a unique V-gene family were dropped. To address suspected cross-contamination and a sequencing artifact, a later analysis removed 550 to 750 highly shared, low-generation-probability nucleotide sequences. A later analysis calculated a clonal expansion index for each public chain from normalized within-repertoire ranks of inferred template counts. In a later analysis, generation probabilities were computed using a VDJ recombination model fitted to out-of-frame rearrangements, and the results were checked against IGoR. A later analysis scored TCR-TCR, TCR-HLA and TCR-CMV co-occurrence with hypergeometric tests, applying a repertoire-size bias correction to TCR pairs. A later analysis estimated false discovery rates by permuting HLA or CMV assignments 20 times. In a later analysis, co-occurring TCRs were grouped using DBSCAN, with TCRdist sequence similarity added in when clustering inside HLA-allele-positive subsets. Repertoires with fewer than 30,000 or more than 120,000 public chains were left out of co-occurrence clustering, as were a handful of repertoires with anomalous nucleotide sharing. In TCRdb, the immuneACCESS table is reduced to in-frame sequences with V and J assigned. These tables do not hold every clone; where another copy was compared, an unresolved V gene accounts for under half, and the others remain unexplained. That table furnishes V, J and clone size, whereas the DNA furnished D and trimming. The sample yields about 88,000 clones; roughly 70% were counted once. The ten most abundant clones make up more than 15% of the sample.

General findings and caveats noted by the study authors: Because HLA typing was unavailable for some donors at each locus, only the typed subset was used in association tests. The sequencing pipeline was judged likely to have produced a cluster of highly shared sequence variants as a technical artifact. The earlier analysis of about 600 of the donors excluded roughly 17 rarely observed V segments, including chromosome 9 orphons, because counts were too low. In an earlier analysis of more than 500 of the donors, most TCR beta V segments appeared in productive rearrangements about 87% or about 30% of the time, broadly matching IMGT annotations. A further reported finding was that TCR beta sequences accurately predicted the HLA-A and HLA-B alleles for most subjects in the first cohort. In a later analysis, HLA-associated TCR beta chains showed more clonal expansion and lower generation probabilities than non-associated chains that were equally common. According to the authors, the approach could potentially be generalized to other disease states and immunological phenotypes. According to a later genetic analysis, donors in an Asian-associated ancestry cluster had fewer N-insertions in productive TCRs than the approximately 650-donor mean. In the study, approximately 160 TCR beta chains were listed as associated with cytomegalovirus. Correlated functional status among segregating V segments might reflect linkage disequilibrium, but an unknown experimental factor could not be ruled out. Three of the identified cytomegalovirus-associated TCR beta chains were confirmed in vitro to be specific for cytomegalovirus antigens. The cohort was sequenced for TCR beta chains only, and without alpha or paired-chain data the features that could be detected were limited. Cytomegalovirus status was reported to be diagnosed by the classifier with high specificity and sensitivity in both the original and validation cohorts. Most TCR sequences were observed very rarely across donors, whereas some public TCRs were present in many individuals. A later analysis found that TCR association rates varied across HLA loci, with DRB1 alleles showing the most associated TCRs and HLA-C alleles the fewest. In a later analysis, some 17,000 TCR beta sequences were associated with specific HLA alleles at a false discovery rate of 0.05. Roughly uniform sequencing depth across donors was assumed in presence/absence analyses, although this assumption may not hold. In a later analysis, most CMV-associated TCR beta chains were found to appear HLA-restricted, with HLA associations seemingly driven largely by CMV exposure. An association between a missense DCLRE1C variant and V-gene and J-gene trimming of TCR beta chains was found in a later genetic analysis and replicated in an independent cohort. CMV serostatus was the only immune exposure information available for the cohort. The 87-base-pair reads could not distinguish some IMGT-functional V segments, including TRBV6-2 and TRBV6-3, so those segments were excluded. Several of the top co-occurrence clusters appeared to be linked to parvovirus B19, influenza, CMV and Epstein-Barr virus, according to a later analysis. Strong co-occurrence of HLA alleles, especially DR and DQ, made assigning TCR associations to individual alleles difficult.

The CDR3 holds 13 amino acids from the cysteine to the phenylalanine. Only the CDR3 DNA is retained, 39 bases long and in frame from the first base. V has 8 bases trimmed and J has 3 bases trimmed; junction bases matching no gene number 1. The germline V gene yields SNHLY for CDR1 and FYNNEI for CDR2. In total, over 600 healthy bone marrow donors made up the cohort. At the time of sampling, every cohort member was nominally healthy, though immune exposures that went unrecorded were likely present. The donor was CMV seropositive and was included in the group of about 290 seropositive cohort members. A peripheral blood sample was collected from each donor, and TCR beta sequencing was performed on peripheral blood mononuclear cells. Genomic DNA extraction from the blood cell samples was performed with the Qiagen DNeasy Blood Extraction Kit. With respect to this clone: This clone's antigen is unknown. No base-level quality is on record; no much larger clone is a single base apart.

The rearrangement joined TRBV2 to TRBJ2-1, with 10 bases aligning to TRBD1. Sample: PBMCs. The TCR originated in a woman between 18 and 29 years old in good health and CMV-seropositive. The CDR3 is CASGDRGYNEQFF. The nucleotides are TGTGCCAGCGGGGACAGGGGCTACAATGAGCAGTTCTTC. Here the CDR3 is joined to the reference TRBV2 and TRBJ2-1 genes, and the full variable domain is: EPEVTQTPSHQVTQMGQEVILRCVPISNHLYFYWYRQILGQKVEFLVSFYNNEISEKSEIFDDQFSVERPDGSNFTLKIRSTKLEDSAMYFCASGDRGYNEQFFGPGTRLTVL.